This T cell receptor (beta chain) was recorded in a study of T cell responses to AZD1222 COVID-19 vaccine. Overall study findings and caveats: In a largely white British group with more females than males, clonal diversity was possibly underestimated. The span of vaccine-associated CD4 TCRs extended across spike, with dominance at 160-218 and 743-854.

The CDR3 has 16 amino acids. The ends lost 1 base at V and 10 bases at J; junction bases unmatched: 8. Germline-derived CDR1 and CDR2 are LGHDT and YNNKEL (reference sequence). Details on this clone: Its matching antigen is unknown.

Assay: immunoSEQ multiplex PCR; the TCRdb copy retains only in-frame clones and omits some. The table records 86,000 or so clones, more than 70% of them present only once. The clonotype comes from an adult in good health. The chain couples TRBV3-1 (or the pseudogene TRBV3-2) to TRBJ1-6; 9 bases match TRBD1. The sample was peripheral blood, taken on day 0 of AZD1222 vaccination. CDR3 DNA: TGTGCCAGCAGCCAAGGACAGGGGGGATCCAGGTCACCCCTCCACTTT. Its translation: CASSQGQGGSRSPLHF.